This is a list of T cell receptor beta chains from one sample in a study of PD-L1 blockade in urothelial cancer. Only in-frame clones appear in the TCRdb table, and some are missing; sequencing was by immunoSEQ multiplex PCR. The sample carries about 76,000 clones, about 90% recorded once. The sequenced sample was PBMCs, obtained around atezolizumab (anti-PD-L1) treatment. The receptors stem from a man between 65 and 79 years old with urothelial cancer. Each CDR3 is given with its conserved first and last residue.

j_call: TRBJ2-3
v_call: TRBV9
cdr3_aa: CASSVFNSPDTQYF

j_call: TRBJ2-2
v_call: TRBV7-3
cdr3_aa: CASSRVAGGVVGELFF

j_call: TRBJ2-2
v_call: TRBV5-1
cdr3_aa: CASSLGGANTGELFF

j_call: TRBJ2-5
v_call: TRBV5-4
cdr3_aa: CASSFGTSGSGETQYF

j_call: TRBJ1-1
v_call: TRBV6-5
cdr3_aa: CASSLPGGREAFF

j_call: TRBJ1-2
v_call: TRBV28
cdr3_aa: CASRGVGGYTF

j_call: TRBJ1-2
v_call: TRBV19
cdr3_aa: CASSPSGTERHYGYTF

j_call: TRBJ2-2
v_call: TRBV7-6
cdr3_aa: CASSLRDRAGAGELFF

j_call: TRBJ2-1
v_call: TRBV5-1
cdr3_aa: CASSLRTSGQSSSYNEQFF

j_call: TRBJ2-7
v_call: TRBV9
cdr3_aa: CASSSGGGGEQYF

j_call: TRBJ2-1
v_call: TRBV28
cdr3_aa: CASSENVAGRDEQFF

j_call: TRBJ2-7
v_call: TRBV28
cdr3_aa: CASSSPPGQGPREQYF

j_call: TRBJ2-2
v_call: TRBV18
cdr3_aa: CASSPGPGELFF

j_call: TRBJ2-1
v_call: TRBV5-1
cdr3_aa: CASSFRGGNEQFF

j_call: TRBJ2-1
v_call: TRBV18
cdr3_aa: CASSPPGLSPRGFF

j_call: TRBJ2-3
v_call: TRBV5-4
cdr3_aa: CASSLTDRTDTQYF

j_call: TRBJ2-7
v_call: TRBV6-1
cdr3_aa: CASSEVRDRGFDEQYF

j_call: TRBJ1-1
v_call: TRBV11-2
cdr3_aa: CASSFLTALNTEAFF

j_call: TRBJ2-5
v_call: TRBV4-1
cdr3_aa: CASSPGGRQETQYF

j_call: TRBJ1-2
v_call: TRBV5-6
cdr3_aa: CASSLPGQVIYGYTF

j_call: TRBJ2-1
v_call: TRBV5-6
cdr3_aa: CASSLWRGLFDSEQFF

j_call: TRBJ2-5
v_call: TRBV12-5
cdr3_aa: CASGLVLRTGERETQYF

j_call: TRBJ2-3
v_call: TRBV27
cdr3_aa: CASSLSAGPTDTQYF

j_call: TRBJ2-5
v_call: TRBV6-1
cdr3_aa: CASSVNGRETQYF